Shown below are 7 T cell receptor beta chains from a single sample sequenced in a study of shared clonotypes between healthy human individuals. Clones were sequenced by immunoSEQ multiplex PCR, and TCRdb holds only the in-frame ones, with some missing. The data show a few million clones, 85% to 95% seen once. Terminally differentiated effector memory CD45RA+ cells were excluded by CCR7 positive selection of CD45RO-negative cells. Material: naive CD8+ T cells from PBMCs. The receptors stem from a man between 18 and 29 years old in good health. Some clones in this sample may be carry-over from other donors' samples.

This chain joins TRBV19 and TRBJ1-2, with TRBD1 matching over 9 bases. CDR3 length equals 16 residues. Germline V gene lookup returns CDR1 LNHDA and CDR2 SQIVND (reference sequence). The V gene end was trimmed by 4 bases and the J gene end by 8 bases; junction bases not matched to a gene: 14. The CDR3 nucleotides are TGTGCCAGTAGTAGCCGGGACAGGGAAACCACTTGGGGCTACACCTTC. Its protein product is CASSSRDRETTWGYTF.

The chain links TRBV6-5 to TRBJ1-3; D is uncertain. Germline V CDR1 and CDR2: MNHEY, SVGAGI. CDR3 length equals 15 residues. V lost 2 bases and J 0 bases, leaving 8 bases between the germline ends. The CDR3 sequence: CASSYRLYSGNTIYF. In DNA, the CDR3 is TGTGCCAGCAGTTACCGGTTATACTCTGGAAACACCATATATTTT.

The V and J genes are TRBV27 and TRBJ2-2; either TRBD1 or TRBD2 may fit D (5 bases each). Germline CDR1 is MNHEY and CDR2 is SMNVEV (reference sequence). V was cut by 3 bases and J by 4 bases, with 9 bases left in between. CDR3 length: 14 residues. The CDR3 DNA follows: TGTGCCAGCAGTTTTACAGGAGGCACCGGGGAGCTGTTTTTT. Translated, it gives CASSFTGGTGELFF.

J is TRBJ2-7 and V is TRBV7-6; 7 bases align to TRBD1. The CDR3 contains 15 residues. Trimming removed 1 base from V and 2 bases from J; junction bases left unmatched: 5. Germline-derived CDR1 and CDR2 are SGHVS and FNYEAQ. The CDR3 loop is CASSLGGGQAYEQYF. In DNA form, the CDR3 reads TGTGCCAGCAGCTTAGGAGGTGGACAGGCCTACGAGCAGTACTTC.

This chain connects TRBV15 to TRBJ1-1; 8 positions match TRBD1. In germline, CDR1 is LNHNV, CDR2 YYDKDF (reference sequence). The V and J ends lost 4 bases and 1 base, in that order; junction bases with no gene match: 2. CDR3 length equals 14 residues. In nucleotides, the CDR3 is TGTGCCACCAGCACGGGACAGGAGAACACTGAAGCTTTCTTT. This encodes CATSTGQENTEAFF.

The V gene is TRBV9, the J gene TRBJ2-7; TRBD2 is a possible D gene (5 bases). The V gene lost 6 bases and the J gene lost 7 bases, with 14 bases spanning the gap. Germline-derived CDR1 and CDR2 are SGDLS and YYNGEE. This CDR3 is built from 12 residues. DNA for the CDR3: TGTGCCAGCACCGACAACGGGGAAGAGCAGTACTTC. Amino acid sequence: CASTDNGEEQYF.

The genes are TRBV5-6 and TRBJ2-1; 7 bases are a match to TRBD1. This CDR3 comprises 15 residues. Germline CDR1 reads SGHDT; CDR2 reads YYEEEE. V lost 3 bases to trimming and J lost 5 bases; unmatched junction nucleotides: 8. The CDR3 sequence: CASSSRQGEDNEQFF. The DNA for the CDR3 is TGTGCCAGCAGCTCTCGACAGGGAGAGGACAATGAGCAGTTCTTC.